This note documents a single T cell receptor beta chain sequence. Its target antigen remains unknown. No base qualities exist here, and no much larger clone lies one base off it. The record originates from a study of blood T cell repertoires in COVID-19 (dated by TCRdb to 2020 to 2022). The study in broad terms: Samples from collaborators originated in the United States, Italy and Spain and spanned both the acute and convalescent phases of COVID-19. The prospective study material was composed of cDNA or gDNA derived from T cells, B-cell-depleted T cells, or PBMCs. Deeply sampled blood TCRbeta repertoires from subjects exposed to, actively infected with, or recovered from COVID-19 were included in the dataset. The repertoires were released in a freely available public database meant as a resource for research on the immune response to SARS-CoV-2. Samples were obtained from the ongoing ImmuneRACE study (first 160 participants) and from some 1,200 subjects provided by 6 global collaborators. Sample metadata almost always included a de-identified subject ID, COVID-19 status, age in years and sex. Where available, HLA class I and class II types were taken from metadata supplied by the sample provider and were not determined by assay-based typing. Points the paper makes about the study in general: Clinical and demographic metadata were provided uncurated, with the amount varying by source and participant.

In Seattle, one collaborating source enrolled patients while the infection was active and tracked those patients longitudinally over the course of disease. Each collaborating institution followed its own protocols to collect whole blood in K2EDTA tubes. For TCRbeta analysis, collaborator samples were shipped as frozen whole blood, as isolated PBMCs, or as DNA extracted from either sample type. Reading from cysteine to phenylalanine, the CDR3 counts 15 amino acids. The sequence is cut down to CDR3 DNA, 45 bases in frame from base 1. The V and J ends are trimmed by 5 bases and 0 bases, leaving 11 bases between them. CDR1 and CDR2 (LGHDT, YNNKEL) derive from the germline V gene (reference sequence). The immunoSEQ Assay, a bias-controlled multiplex PCR, was used to amplify TCRbeta CDR3 regions from genomic DNA. As for the original processing: Within the assay, amplification of reference gene primers was used to estimate how many nucleated cells each sample contained. Sequence reads were collapsed and filtered to measure the absolute abundance of every unique TCRbeta CDR3 rearrangement. For each sample, productive Simpson clonality was calculated as the square root of Simpson's diversity index across productive rearrangements. The table comes from immuneACCESS by way of TCRdb, which keeps in-frame sequences with V and J called. Part of the clones is missing from these tables; in studies checked, under half for an unresolved V gene and the rest for unknown reasons. V, J and clone size derive from that table, while D and trimming were established from the DNA sequence. The sample contains around 150,000 clones, approximately 79% of them found a single time. 7% of the sample goes to the ten largest clones.

The chain was built from TRBV3-1 (or the pseudogene TRBV3-2) and TRBJ1-5; a weak D assignment points to TRBD1 (6 bases agree). Sequenced input: peripheral blood. The source of this sequence is a woman in her thirties or forties with COVID-19, enrolled during active disease. The CDR3 protein: CASSRGGDSNQPQHF. The DNA sequence reads TGTGCCAGCAGCAGGGGGGGGGATAGCAATCAGCCCCAGCATTTT.